This T cell receptor (beta chain) emerged from a study of T cells in Graves' hyperthyroidism and ophthalmopathy. Study-wide findings and caveats: Ophthalmopathy, as predicted by the model, came a median about seven months after the prediction.

The germline V gene has CDR1 DFQATT and CDR2 SNEGSKA (reference sequence). V gave up 1 base and J gave up 1 base; unmatched junction bases: 4. This CDR3 spans 15 amino acids. Stable Graves' hyperthyroidism meant no ophthalmopathy progression within 18 months. Fresh peripheral blood, under 13 ml, was the source of the PBMCs. As regards this clonotype: What it recognizes is unknown.

The source material, RNA transcripts, was used to amplify TCR beta CDR3 regions. TCR CDR3 underwent first-round RT-PCR with the HTBI primer set. TCRdb reprocessed the multiplex PCR reads with MiXCR, giving one entry per CDR3 protein. The sample holds 250,000 to 350,000 distinct CDR3 sequences, roughly 15% seen once. Sequencing was done on a sample of blood. The source of this sequence is a man aged 25 to 40 with Graves' hyperthyroidism. The V gene is TRBV20-1, the J gene TRBJ2-1; 7 bases map to TRBD2. DNA for the CDR3: TGCAGTGCTAGAGGACTAGCCGGGTCCTACAATGAGCAGTTCTTC. Amino acids: CSARGLAGSYNEQFF.